This T cell receptor (beta chain) was recorded in a study of Graves' ophthalmopathy and Graves' hyperthyroidism. At least ten counts were recorded for this clonotype. CDR3 regions of TCR beta were amplified from RNA transcripts. In the first round, RT-PCR was carried out with HTBI primers, and a multiplex PCR formed the second round. TCRdb reprocessed the multiplex PCR reads via MiXCR and lists one record per CDR3 protein. Of 650,000 to 900,000 distinct CDR3 sequences listed, approximately 40% are singletons. The CDR3 is made up of 17 amino acids. Germline loops: CDR1 ENHRY, CDR2 SYGVKD. J was trimmed by 0 bases and V by 3 bases; bases with no gene match: 4.

The material sequenced was peripheral blood. The receptor comes from an adult man with Graves' ophthalmopathy. The chain employs TRBV10-3 and TRBJ1-5; 11 nucleotides match TRBD1. The CDR3 DNA reads as TGTGCCATCAGTGATGGGGACAGGGGGTCTAGCAATCAGCCCCAGCATTTT. Protein product: CAISDGDRGSSNQPQHF.